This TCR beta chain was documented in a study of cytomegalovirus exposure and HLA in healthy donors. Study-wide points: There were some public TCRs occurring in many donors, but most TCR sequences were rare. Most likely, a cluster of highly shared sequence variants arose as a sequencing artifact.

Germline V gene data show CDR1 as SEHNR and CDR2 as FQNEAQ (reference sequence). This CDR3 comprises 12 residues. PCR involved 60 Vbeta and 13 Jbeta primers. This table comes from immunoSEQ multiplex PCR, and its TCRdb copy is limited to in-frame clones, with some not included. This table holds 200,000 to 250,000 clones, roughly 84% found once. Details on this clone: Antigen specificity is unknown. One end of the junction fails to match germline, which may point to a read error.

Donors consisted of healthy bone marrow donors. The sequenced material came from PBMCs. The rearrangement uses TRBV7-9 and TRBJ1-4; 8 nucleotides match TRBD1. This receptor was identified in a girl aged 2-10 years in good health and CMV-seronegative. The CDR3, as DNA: TGTTCCAGCAGCGGGGACAGGGAAAAACTGTTTTTT. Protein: CSSSGDREKLFF. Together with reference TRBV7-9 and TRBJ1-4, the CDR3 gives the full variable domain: DTGVSQNPRHKITKRGQNVTFRCDPISEHNRLYWYRQTLGQGPEFLTYFQNEAQLEKSRLLSDRFSAERPKGSFSTLEIQRTEQGDSAMYLCSSSGDREKLFFGSGTQLSVL.